This entry features one TCR beta chain sequence. The data stem from a study of beta chain features in type 1 diabetes. Every bit of the isolated RNA underwent reverse transcription, so sequencing read expressed TCRB transcripts. TCRdb's table, derived via immunoSEQ multiplex PCR, lists solely in-frame clones and lacks some. This sample yields about 15,000 clones, of which less than 45% are seen a single time; approximately 0.5% belongs to the top ten. V lost 2 bases to trimming and J lost 0 bases, with 8 bases between them. The CDR3 runs to 14 residues. Germline CDR1 MNHEY, CDR2 SMNVEV (reference sequence).

The clonotype was recovered from a woman in her thirties or forties in good health. The specimen sequenced was stem cell memory CD4+ T cells from blood. This rearrangement joins TRBV27 to TRBJ2-7; no reliable D call. The CDR3 DNA sequence: TGTGCCAGCAGTTTACTGGAGAGCTCCTACGAGCAGTACTTC. Residues: CASSLLESSYEQYF.